One TCR beta chain is described in this entry. Source study methods: Amplification with reference gene primers provided the estimates of nucleated cell counts. The protocol was immunoSEQ multiplex PCR, while the TCRdb copy is restricted to in-frame clones and leaves out a portion. The DNA was the basis for D and trimming; V, J and clone size are from that table. The sample lists 350,000 to 450,000 clones; 89% were seen once. These data are taken from a study of blood T cell repertoires in COVID-19. This CDR3 is built from 14 residues. Between the trimmed V and J ends, which lost 4 bases and 2 bases, there was a span of 13 bases. CDR1 is SGHTS, CDR2 YDEGEE, per germline.

The receptor was isolated from a middle-aged man with acute or convalescent COVID-19. This sequence joins TRBV5-8 and TRBJ2-7; unclear D gene. The sequenced sample consisted of peripheral blood. The CDR3 nucleotides are TGTGCCAGCAGCCCGATCGGCGGCCCCTACGAGCAGTACTTC. This gives the protein CASSPIGGPYEQYF.